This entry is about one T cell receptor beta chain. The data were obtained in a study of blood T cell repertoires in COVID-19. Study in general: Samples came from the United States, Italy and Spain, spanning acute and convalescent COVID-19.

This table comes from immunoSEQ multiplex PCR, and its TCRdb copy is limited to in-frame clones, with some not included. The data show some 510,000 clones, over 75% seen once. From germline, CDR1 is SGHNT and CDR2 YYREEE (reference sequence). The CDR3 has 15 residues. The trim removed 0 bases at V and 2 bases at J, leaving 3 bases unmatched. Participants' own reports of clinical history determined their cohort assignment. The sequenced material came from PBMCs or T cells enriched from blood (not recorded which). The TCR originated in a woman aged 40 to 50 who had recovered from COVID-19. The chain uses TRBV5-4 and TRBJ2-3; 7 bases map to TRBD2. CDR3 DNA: TGTGCCAGCAGCTTGGCCAGCGGGGTCACAGATACGCAGTATTTT. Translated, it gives CASSLASGVTDTQYF.